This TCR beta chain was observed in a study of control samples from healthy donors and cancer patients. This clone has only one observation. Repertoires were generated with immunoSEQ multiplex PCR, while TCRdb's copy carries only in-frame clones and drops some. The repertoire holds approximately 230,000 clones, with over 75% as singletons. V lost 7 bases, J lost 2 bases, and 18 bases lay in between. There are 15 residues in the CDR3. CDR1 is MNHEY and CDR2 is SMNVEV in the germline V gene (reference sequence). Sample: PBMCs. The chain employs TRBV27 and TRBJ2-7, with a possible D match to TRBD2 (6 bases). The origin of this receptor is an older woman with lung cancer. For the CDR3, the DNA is TGTGCCAGCACCCCCCGGGGGACGGACCCCTACGAGCAGTACTTC. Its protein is CASTPRGTDPYEQYF.